The entry that follows covers one T cell receptor beta chain sequence. Which antigen it targets is not known. The record has no base qualities; no much larger clone is one base away. This specimen's time point label, per the study, means: about 28 days (+/-7) after the second vaccine dose. AZD1222 recipients with second doses at about 4 weeks or about 12 weeks were pooled, because spike-specific TCR depth and breadth did not differ between schedules. Vaccinee samples were obtained from the UK trials COV001 and COV002, which included a single-blind randomized controlled phase 2/3 trial of AZD1222 (ChAdOx1 nCoV-19) in healthy adults. For TCRbeta chain sequencing, PBMC samples from trial participants were taken at day 0 and at day 28 after the second dose. Looking up the germline V gene (reference sequence) yields CDR1 SGHNT and CDR2 YYREEE. Taken from cysteine to phenylalanine, the CDR3 has 14 residues. CDR3 DNA is the only sequence kept; it has 42 bases, read in frame from the first base. V loses 1 base, J loses 6 bases, and the germline ends lie 8 bases apart.

The sample originates from a study of T cell responses to AZD1222 COVID-19 vaccine (dated by TCRdb to the early 2020s). Describing the broader study: A total of 240 or so trial participants underwent TCR sequencing, of whom roughly 210 had received two doses of AZD1222 and roughly 26 had received two doses of the MenACWY control vaccine. Trial participants were enrolled by age into 18-55, 56-69 and 70-plus year subgroups, with roughly 150, 30 and 60 TCR-sequenced participants respectively.

Study-wide conclusions, independent of this receptor: No day 14 peak-response samples were available, so repertoires were characterized only after the peak T cell response. Reportedly, almost half of the unique spike-specific TCRs recognized epitopes lying outside the regions that are mutated in the B.1.351 and B.1.1.7 variants. The 56-69-year group was small, and its depth increase did not reach significance, likely because of low power. After two AZD1222 doses, both the breadth and the depth of spike-specific TCRs were significantly higher than at day 0 and than in MenACWY recipients. Only six AZD1222 recipients were SARS-CoV-2 seropositive at baseline, limiting conclusions about previously exposed vaccinees. The vaccine-associated CD4 TCRs covered the entire spike protein, and the dominant responses fell in regions 160-218 and 743-854. Participants were mostly white British and included more females than males, and it was suggested by the authors that clonal diversity may have been underestimated.

The CDR3 regions of human TCRbeta chains were analyzed by immunosequencing. Per the source publication's procedure: TCRs in the repertoires were compared against a reference library of SARS-CoV-2-specific TCRs that had been generated with the MIRA antigen-specificity platform. Breadth was defined as the fraction of unique TCRs that were SARS-CoV-2-associated. Depth was defined as the fraction of total T cells that were SARS-CoV-2-associated. Using the MIRA data, each spike-specific TCR was mapped to the spike region that the TCR reacts to and placed in a CD4 or CD8 class. Log10-transformed breadth and depth values were compared by one-way ANOVA with Sidak's multiple comparisons tests. TCRdb carries this immuneACCESS record with in-frame sequences only. Its versions omit some clonotypes, under half of them owing to an unresolved V gene in the studies checked, with the rest unexplained. That table is the source of V, J and clone size, and D and trimming were worked out from the DNA. The sample table holds 130,000 to 150,000 clones, of which roughly 89% were seen once. The top ten hold around 1.5% of the sample.

The chain links TRBV5-4 with TRBJ1-6, with no reliable assignment of the D segment. Sequencing was performed on peripheral blood, taken 28 days after the second AZD1222 dose. This clonotype was obtained from an adult who received the AZD1222 COVID-19 vaccine. The nucleotide sequence is TGTGCCAGCAGCTTGTATCTGACTAATTCACCCCTCCACTTT. Translated, this is CASSLYLTNSPLHF.